A selection of T cell receptor beta chains follows, all from one sample in a study of sequential checkpoint blockade in melanoma. Sequencing was performed with immunoSEQ multiplex PCR; in TCRdb, only in-frame clones are kept and a portion is missing. The sample consists of several thousand clones, 50% to 75% of them appearing once. This material consisted of CD8+ T cells sorted from blood (inferred from file names), taken from a patient given nivolumab and ipilimumab in sequence. These receptors all come from a human donor with melanoma. CDR3s include the opening cysteine and the closing phenylalanine or tryptophan. Each record gives: clone size, D gene, V gene, J gene, CDR3 protein, CDR3 DNA. A D gene is named only where the DNA matches it firmly. Size tells how often a clone was seen (once, few, many) or the class of an expanded clone, and some rows leave it out.

abundance: few
d_gene: TRBD2
v_gene: TRBV28
j_gene: TRBJ2-7
CDR3aa: CASSPWGGRADEQYF
CDR3nt: TGTGCCAGCAGTCCCTGGGGCGGGAGGGCCGACGAGCAGTACTTC

abundance: -
d_gene: TRBD2
v_gene: TRBV5-4
j_gene: TRBJ2-7
CDR3aa: CASSFRAGGLHEQYF
CDR3nt: TGTGCCAGCAGCTTTAGAGCGGGAGGACTCCACGAGCAGTACTTC

abundance: -
d_gene: TRBD1
v_gene: TRBV28
j_gene: TRBJ2-7
CDR3aa: CASSLSRGQGAHEQYF
CDR3nt: TGTGCCAGCAGTTTAAGTCGGGGACAGGGGGCCCACGAGCAGTACTTC

abundance: medium-sized
d_gene: TRBD2
v_gene: TRBV4-1
j_gene: TRBJ2-7
CDR3aa: CASSQVSGSNYEQYF
CDR3nt: TGCGCCAGCAGCCAAGTTAGCGGGAGTAATTACGAGCAGTACTTC

abundance: -
d_gene: TRBD1
v_gene: TRBV5-1
j_gene: TRBJ1-4
CDR3aa: CASSAEGAGEKLFF
CDR3nt: TGCGCCAGCAGCGCGGAGGGGGCGGGGGAAAAACTGTTTTTT

abundance: medium-sized
d_gene: TRBD2
v_gene: TRBV29-1
j_gene: TRBJ2-7
CDR3aa: CSVGGGLAASYEQYF
CDR3nt: TGCAGCGTTGGCGGGGGACTAGCGGCTTCCTACGAGCAGTACTTC

abundance: -
d_gene: TRBD1
v_gene: TRBV6-5
j_gene: TRBJ1-5
CDR3aa: CASRSGTGAHQPQHF
CDR3nt: TGTGCCAGCAGATCCGGGACAGGGGCGCATCAGCCCCAGCATTTT

abundance: -
d_gene: TRBD2
v_gene: TRBV9
j_gene: TRBJ2-5
CDR3aa: CASSVSGRDETQYF
CDR3nt: TGTGCCAGCAGCGTTAGCGGGAGGGATGAGACCCAGTACTTC

abundance: -
d_gene: -
v_gene: TRBV4-1
j_gene: TRBJ2-7
CDR3aa: CASSQVGEGDYEQYF
CDR3nt: TGCGCCAGCAGCCAAGTTGGAGAGGGGGACTACGAGCAGTACTTC

abundance: -
d_gene: -
v_gene: TRBV13
j_gene: TRBJ2-7
CDR3aa: CASSLAGLYEQYF
CDR3nt: TGTGCCAGCAGCTTAGCCGGACTCTATGAGCAGTACTTC

abundance: few
d_gene: TRBD1
v_gene: TRBV27
j_gene: TRBJ2-7
CDR3aa: CASSSPVTGSYEQYF
CDR3nt: TGTGCCAGCAGTTCCCCGGTGACAGGGAGCTACGAGCAGTACTTC

abundance: -
d_gene: TRBD2
v_gene: TRBV28
j_gene: TRBJ2-3
CDR3aa: CASRLGTSGTRTDTQYF
CDR3nt: TGTGCCAGCAGACTCGGGACTAGCGGGACCCGCACAGATACGCAGTATTTT

abundance: few
d_gene: -
v_gene: TRBV4-1
j_gene: TRBJ2-1
CDR3aa: CASSQGPSPYDEQFF
CDR3nt: TGCGCCAGCAGCCAAGGGCCTAGTCCCTACGATGAGCAGTTCTTC

abundance: -
d_gene: TRBD1
v_gene: TRBV13
j_gene: TRBJ1-1
CDR3aa: CASSLGGQGGTEAFF
CDR3nt: TGTGCCAGCAGCTTAGGAGGACAGGGAGGCACTGAAGCTTTCTTT

abundance: few
d_gene: -
v_gene: TRBV15
j_gene: TRBJ2-7
CDR3aa: CATSGGNGYEQYF
CDR3nt: TGTGCCACCAGCGGGGGGAATGGTTACGAGCAGTACTTC

abundance: few
d_gene: TRBD1
v_gene: TRBV11-3
j_gene: TRBJ1-2
CDR3aa: CASRIGQGEGYTF
CDR3nt: TGTGCCAGCAGAATCGGACAGGGGGAAGGCTACACCTTC

abundance: -
d_gene: TRBD2
v_gene: TRBV7-9
j_gene: TRBJ2-7
CDR3aa: CASSLLAESSYEQYF
CDR3nt: TGTGCCAGCAGCCTCCTAGCGGAAAGCTCCTACGAGCAGTACTTC

abundance: -
d_gene: TRBD2
v_gene: TRBV5-1
j_gene: TRBJ2-7
CDR3aa: CASSFTGGNEQYF
CDR3nt: TGCGCCAGCAGCTTTACGGGAGGGAACGAGCAGTACTTC

abundance: -
d_gene: -
v_gene: TRBV28
j_gene: TRBJ1-5
CDR3aa: CASSATGPGGPQHF
CDR3nt: TGTGCCAGCAGTGCCACCGGCCCTGGCGGGCCCCAGCATTTT

abundance: -
d_gene: TRBD1
v_gene: TRBV4-1
j_gene: TRBJ2-2
CDR3aa: CASSSRGTGVTGELFF
CDR3nt: TGCGCCAGCAGCTCACGTGGGACAGGGGTGACCGGGGAGCTGTTTTTT

abundance: -
d_gene: -
v_gene: TRBV2
j_gene: TRBJ1-2
CDR3aa: CASIVRDIGNYGYTF
CDR3nt: TGTGCCAGCATCGTTCGGGACATCGGGAACTATGGCTACACCTTC

abundance: medium-sized
d_gene: TRBD1
v_gene: TRBV4-1
j_gene: TRBJ2-7
CDR3aa: CASSPDRATSYEQYF
CDR3nt: TGCGCCAGCAGCCCGGACAGGGCCACCTCCTACGAGCAGTACTTC

abundance: few
d_gene: -
v_gene: TRBV7-9
j_gene: TRBJ2-7
CDR3aa: CASSLGHTLLYEQYF
CDR3nt: TGTGCCAGCAGCTTAGGGCACACCCTCCTCTACGAGCAGTACTTC

abundance: -
d_gene: TRBD2
v_gene: TRBV7-8
j_gene: TRBJ2-7
CDR3aa: CASSPPSRTSDEQYF
CDR3nt: TGTGCCAGCAGCCCACCATCAAGGACTAGCGACGAGCAGTACTTC

abundance: -
d_gene: TRBD2
v_gene: TRBV7-9
j_gene: TRBJ2-7
CDR3aa: CASSLETSGSPEQYF
CDR3nt: TGTGCCAGCAGCTTGGAGACTAGCGGGAGCCCCGAGCAGTACTTC

abundance: -
d_gene: TRBD1
v_gene: TRBV6-5
j_gene: TRBJ2-7
CDR3aa: CASSYYRGSYEQYF
CDR3nt: TGTGCCAGCAGTTACTACAGGGGCTCCTACGAGCAGTACTTC

abundance: -
d_gene: TRBD2
v_gene: TRBV19
j_gene: TRBJ2-1
CDR3aa: CASKRTSGSYNEQFF
CDR3nt: TGTGCCAGTAAACGGACTAGCGGGTCCTACAATGAGCAGTTCTTC

abundance: once
d_gene: TRBD2
v_gene: TRBV9
j_gene: TRBJ2-7
CDR3aa: CASSVGGGRAINEQYF
CDR3nt: TGTGCCAGCAGCGTAGGAGGCGGGAGGGCCATCAACGAGCAGTACTTC

abundance: -
d_gene: TRBD1
v_gene: TRBV29-1
j_gene: TRBJ1-2
CDR3aa: CSVPGQGALGYTF
CDR3nt: TGCAGCGTCCCGGGACAGGGGGCATTAGGCTACACCTTC

abundance: -
d_gene: -
v_gene: TRBV27
j_gene: TRBJ1-2
CDR3aa: CASSLGGGFGYTF
CDR3nt: TGTGCCAGCAGTTTAGGGGGAGGGTTTGGCTACACCTTC

abundance: -
d_gene: TRBD1
v_gene: TRBV2
j_gene: TRBJ2-7
CDR3aa: CASSYRGYEQYF
CDR3nt: TGTGCCAGCAGCTACAGGGGCTACGAGCAGTACTTC

abundance: once
d_gene: -
v_gene: TRBV4-1
j_gene: TRBJ2-7
CDR3aa: CASSQALTGEQYF
CDR3nt: TGCGCCAGCAGCCAAGCATTGACGGGCGAGCAGTACTTC

abundance: -
d_gene: TRBD1
v_gene: TRBV4-1
j_gene: TRBJ1-4
CDR3aa: CASSHRQGSLSEKLFF
CDR3nt: TGCGCCAGCAGCCACCGACAGGGAAGTCTGTCTGAAAAACTGTTTTTT